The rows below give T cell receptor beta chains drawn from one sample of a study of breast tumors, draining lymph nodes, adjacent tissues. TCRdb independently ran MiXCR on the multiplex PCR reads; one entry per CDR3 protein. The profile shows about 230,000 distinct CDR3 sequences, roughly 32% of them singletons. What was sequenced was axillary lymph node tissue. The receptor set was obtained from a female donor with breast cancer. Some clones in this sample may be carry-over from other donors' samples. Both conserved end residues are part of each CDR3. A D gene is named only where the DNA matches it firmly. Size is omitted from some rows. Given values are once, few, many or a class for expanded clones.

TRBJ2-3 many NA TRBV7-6 TGTGCCAGCAGCGCAACCCCAGATACGCAGTATTTT CASSATPDTQYF
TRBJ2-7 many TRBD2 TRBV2 TGTGCCAGCAGCCCCGGGACTAGCGGACCCTACGAGCAGTACTTC CASSPGTSGPYEQYF
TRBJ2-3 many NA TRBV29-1 TGCAGCGTTGAAGATCGGCCAGATACGCAGTATTTT CSVEDRPDTQYF
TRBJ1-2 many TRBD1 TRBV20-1 TGCAGTGCTATTCGGGACAGGGAGGAAGGCTACACCTTC CSAIRDREEGYTF
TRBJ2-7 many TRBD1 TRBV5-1 TGCGCCAGCAGCCCGGACAGGGTCTACGAGCAGTACTTC CASSPDRVYEQYF
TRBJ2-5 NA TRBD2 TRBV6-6 TGTGCCAGCAGTCGTAGCGGGACCCAAGAGACCCAGTACTTC CASSRSGTQETQYF
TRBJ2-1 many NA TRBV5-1 TGCGCCAGCAGCTACCTACCGACAGGTCTCAACAATGAGCAGTTCTTC CASSYLPTGLNNEQFF
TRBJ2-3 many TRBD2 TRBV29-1 TGCAGCGTTGTGACTAGCGGGAGGGCTAGCACAGATACGCAGTATTTT CSVVTSGRASTDTQYF
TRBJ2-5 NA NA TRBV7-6 TGTGCCAGCAGCTTCACTGGGGGGACTCAAAAGACCCAGTACTTC CASSFTGGTQKTQYF
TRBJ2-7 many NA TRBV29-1 TGCAGCGTTGGCCTTTCCCCCTACGAGCAGTACTTC CSVGLSPYEQYF
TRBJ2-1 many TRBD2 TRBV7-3 TGTGCCAGCAACGTGACTAGCGGGAGTATCAATGAGCAGTTCTTC CASNVTSGSINEQFF
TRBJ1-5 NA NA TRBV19 TGTGCCAGTAGTGGGGTGGGGGGCCTAGGTAGCAATCAGCCCCAGCATTTT CASSGVGGLGSNQPQHF
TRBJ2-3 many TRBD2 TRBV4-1 TGCGCCAGCAGCCAAGTGCTTAGCGCCGGGAGGGGAACAGATACGCAGTATTTT CASSQVLSAGRGTDTQYF
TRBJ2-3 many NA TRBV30 TGTGCCTGGAGCGACCCCTATCGCGGGAACACAGATACGCAGTATTTT CAWSDPYRGNTDTQYF
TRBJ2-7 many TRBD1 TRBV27 TGTGCCAGCAAGACGGACAGGCGTTCCTACGAGCAGTACTTC CASKTDRRSYEQYF
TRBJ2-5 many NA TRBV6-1 TGTGCCAGCACCCAGTACCAAGAGACCCAGTACTTC CASTQYQETQYF
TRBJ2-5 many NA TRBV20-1 TGCAGTGCCACCCTGAGGCAGGGTGGCCGGGAGACCCAGTACTTC CSATLRQGGRETQYF
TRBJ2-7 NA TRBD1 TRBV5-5 TGTGCCAGCAGCTTTGGGTTGACAGGGGGACCGGGCTCCTACGAGCAGTACTTC CASSFGLTGGPGSYEQYF
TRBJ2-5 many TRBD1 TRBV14 TGTGCCAGCAGCCAGGGGACAGGGCGGGAGACCCAGTCCTTC CASSQGTGRETQSF
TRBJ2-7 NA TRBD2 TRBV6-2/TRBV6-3 TGTGCCAGCAGTCCCGGGACTAGTCCCTACGAGCAGTACTTC CASSPGTSPYEQYF
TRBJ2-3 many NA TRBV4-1 TGCGCCAGCAGCCAAGCCTCCGGGGGCCCAGATACGCAGTATTTT CASSQASGGPDTQYF
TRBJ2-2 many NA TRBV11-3 TGTGCCAGCAGCTCGCGGGTACAGCCCGGGGAGCTGTTTTTT CASSSRVQPGELFF
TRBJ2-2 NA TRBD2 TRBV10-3 TGTGCCATCAGCGGGGGGGCTGGCGGGGAGCTGTTTTTT CAISGGAGGELFF
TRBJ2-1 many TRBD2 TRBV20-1 TGCAGTGCCCCCCGGGGGAGCGGGAGCTACAATGAGCAGTTCTTC CSAPRGSGSYNEQFF
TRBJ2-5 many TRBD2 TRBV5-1 TGCGCCAGCAGCCCTGGTGGTCTAGCGGGAGGGCAAGAGACCCAGTACTTC CASSPGGLAGGQETQYF
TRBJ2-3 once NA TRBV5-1 TGCGCCGGCAGACGAGACCTCACAGATACCCAGTATTTT CAGRRDLTDTQYF
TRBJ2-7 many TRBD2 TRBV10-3 TGTGCCATCAGCCCCGGGACTAGCGGATCCTACGAGCAGTACTTC CAISPGTSGSYEQYF
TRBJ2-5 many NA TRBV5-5 TGTGCCAGCAGCTTGCTTGCGTACCAAGAGACCCAGTACTTC CASSLLAYQETQYF
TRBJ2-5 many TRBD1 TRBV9 TGTGCCAGCAGCGGTGCGACAGGGCCGCAAGAGACCCAGTACTTC CASSGATGPQETQYF
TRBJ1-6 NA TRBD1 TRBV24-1 TGTGCCACCAGTCTCTCCCCGGGACAGGGGACAAATAATTCACCCCTCCACTTT CATSLSPGQGTNNSPLHF
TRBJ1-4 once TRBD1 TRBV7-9 TGTGCCACCGGGACAGCCGAAAAACTGTTTTTT CATGTAEKLFF
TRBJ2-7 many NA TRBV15 TGTGCCACCAGCACTTCTGCTGCGGCGACCCCTTCCTACGAGCAGTACTTC CATSTSAAATPSYEQYF
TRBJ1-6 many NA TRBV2 TGTGCCAGCTCATATTTACAGAGAGGACCCCTCCACTTT CASSYLQRGPLHF
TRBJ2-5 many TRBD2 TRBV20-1 TGCAGTGCTCCCCTAGCGGCACCCCTAGAGACCCAGTACTTC CSAPLAAPLETQYF
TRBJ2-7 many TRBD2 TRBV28 TGTGCCAGCAGTCCTTCGGCCGGGACTAGCGAGGCGGAGCAGTACTTC CASSPSAGTSEAEQYF
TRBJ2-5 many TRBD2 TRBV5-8 TGTGCCAGCAGCCCCGCCCCCGGGACTAGCGGGCAAGAGACCCAGTACTTC CASSPAPGTSGQETQYF
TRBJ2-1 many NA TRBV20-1 TGCAGTGCAAACGCAGGCAATGAGCAGTTCTTC CSANAGNEQFF
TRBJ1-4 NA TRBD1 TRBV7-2 TGTGCCAGCAGCTTAACGTGGACAGGGGGTGAAAAACTGTTTTTT CASSLTWTGGEKLFF
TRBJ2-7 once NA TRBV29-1 TGCAGCGTTGAAGAGTCCGGGACAAGCCCCCACGAGCAGTACTTC CSVEESGTSPHEQYF
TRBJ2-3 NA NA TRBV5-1 TGCGCCAGCAGCTTGGGTCAGGGCGGGGAAGATACGCAGTATTTT CASSLGQGGEDTQYF
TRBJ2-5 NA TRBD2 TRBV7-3 TGTGCCAGCAGCTTCTACGGGGGGGGCGGGCGAGAGACCCAGTACTTC CASSFYGGGGRETQYF